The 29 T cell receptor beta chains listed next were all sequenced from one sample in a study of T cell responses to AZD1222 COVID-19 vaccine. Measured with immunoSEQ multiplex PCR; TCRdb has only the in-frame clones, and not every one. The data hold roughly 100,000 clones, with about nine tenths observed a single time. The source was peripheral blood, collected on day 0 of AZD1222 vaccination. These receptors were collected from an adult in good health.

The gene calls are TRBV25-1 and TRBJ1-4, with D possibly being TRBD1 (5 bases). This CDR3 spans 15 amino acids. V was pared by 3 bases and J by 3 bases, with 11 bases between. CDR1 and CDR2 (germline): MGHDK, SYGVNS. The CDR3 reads CASSEPGPSNEKLFF. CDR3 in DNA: TGTGCCAGCAGTGAGCCGGGACCCTCTAATGAAAAACTGTTTTTT.

CDR3 in DNA: TGCGCCAGCAGCCAAGAAAGGTCCAGGGACCTACACCTCCTTCCGGCTTTCTTT. Translating gives CASSQERSRDLHLLPAFF. This chain connects TRBV4-1 to TRBJ1-1, with D tentatively TRBD1 (5 bases). Looked up from germline, CDR1 is MGHRA and CDR2 is YSYEKL. This CDR3 comprises 18 residues. Trimming stripped 0 bases from V and 11 bases from J, with 28 bases between.

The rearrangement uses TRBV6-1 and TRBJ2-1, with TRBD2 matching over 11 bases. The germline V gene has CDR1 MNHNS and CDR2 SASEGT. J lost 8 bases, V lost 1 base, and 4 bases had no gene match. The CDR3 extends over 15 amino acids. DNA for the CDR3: TGTGCCAGCAGTGAAGGTACTAGCGGGAGAGATGAGCAGTTCTTC. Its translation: CASSEGTSGRDEQFF.

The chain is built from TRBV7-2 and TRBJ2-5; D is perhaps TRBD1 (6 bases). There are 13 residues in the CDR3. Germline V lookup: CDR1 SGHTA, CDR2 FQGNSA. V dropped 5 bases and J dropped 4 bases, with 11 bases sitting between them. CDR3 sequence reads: CASSPQGPETQYF. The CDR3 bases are TGTGCCAGCAGCCCCCAGGGGCCAGAGACCCAGTACTTC.

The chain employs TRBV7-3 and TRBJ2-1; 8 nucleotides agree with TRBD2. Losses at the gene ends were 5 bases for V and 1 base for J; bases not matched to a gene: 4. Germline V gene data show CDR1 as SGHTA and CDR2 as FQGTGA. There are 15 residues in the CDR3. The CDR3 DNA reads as TGTGCCAGCAGCCTAGCGGGTTCTTCCTACAATGAGCAGTTCTTC. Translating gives CASSLAGSSYNEQFF.

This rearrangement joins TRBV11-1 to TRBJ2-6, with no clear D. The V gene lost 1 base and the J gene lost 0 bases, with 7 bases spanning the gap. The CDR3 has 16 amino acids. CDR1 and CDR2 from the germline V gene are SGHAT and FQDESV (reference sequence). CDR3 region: CASSLVAASGANVLTF. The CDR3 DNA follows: TGTGCCAGCAGCTTAGTGGCGGCCTCTGGGGCCAACGTCCTGACTTTC.

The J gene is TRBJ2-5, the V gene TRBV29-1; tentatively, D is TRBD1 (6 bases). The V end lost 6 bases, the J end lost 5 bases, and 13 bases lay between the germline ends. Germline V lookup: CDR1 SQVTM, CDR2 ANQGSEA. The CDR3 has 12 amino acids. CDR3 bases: TGCAGCGTGACCAGGGGTGGGGAGACCCAGTACTTC. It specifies CSVTRGGETQYF.

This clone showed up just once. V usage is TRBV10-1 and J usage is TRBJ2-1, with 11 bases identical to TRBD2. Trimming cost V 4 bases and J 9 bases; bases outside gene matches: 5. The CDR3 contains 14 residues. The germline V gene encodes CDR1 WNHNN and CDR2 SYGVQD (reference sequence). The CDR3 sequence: CASSATSGEGEQFF. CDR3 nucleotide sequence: TGCGCCAGCAGTGCGACTAGCGGGGAAGGTGAGCAGTTCTTC.

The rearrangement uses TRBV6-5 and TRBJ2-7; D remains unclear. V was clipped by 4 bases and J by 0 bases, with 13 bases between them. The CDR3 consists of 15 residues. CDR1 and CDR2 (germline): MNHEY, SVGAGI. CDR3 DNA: TGTGCCAGCAGTTTCTCCGGCGTACTCTCCTACGAGCAGTACTTC. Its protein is CASSFSGVLSYEQYF.

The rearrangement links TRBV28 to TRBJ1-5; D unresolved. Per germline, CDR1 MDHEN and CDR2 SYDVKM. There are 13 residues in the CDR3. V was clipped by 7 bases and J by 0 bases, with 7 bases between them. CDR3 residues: CASKIGSNQPQHF. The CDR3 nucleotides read TGTGCCAGCAAGATCGGTAGCAATCAGCCCCAGCATTTT.

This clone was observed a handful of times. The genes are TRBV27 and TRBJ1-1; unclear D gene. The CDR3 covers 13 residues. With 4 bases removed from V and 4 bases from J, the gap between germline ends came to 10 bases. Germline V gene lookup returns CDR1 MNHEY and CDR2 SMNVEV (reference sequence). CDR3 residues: CASSYGSGTEAFF. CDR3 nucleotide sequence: TGTGCCAGCAGTTATGGGAGTGGCACTGAAGCTTTCTTT.

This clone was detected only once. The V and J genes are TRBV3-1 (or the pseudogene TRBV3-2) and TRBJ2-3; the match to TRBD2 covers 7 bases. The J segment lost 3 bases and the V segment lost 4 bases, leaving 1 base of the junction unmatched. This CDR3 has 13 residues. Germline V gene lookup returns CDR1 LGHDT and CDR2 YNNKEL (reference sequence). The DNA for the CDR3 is TGTGCCAGCAGCCCTAGCGGTACAGATACGCAGTATTTT. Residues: CASSPSGTDTQYF.

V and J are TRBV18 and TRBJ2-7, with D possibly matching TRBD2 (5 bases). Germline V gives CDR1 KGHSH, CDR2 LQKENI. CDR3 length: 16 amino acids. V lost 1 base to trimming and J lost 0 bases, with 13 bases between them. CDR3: CASSPQSGGSSYEQYF. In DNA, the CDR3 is TGTGCCAGCTCACCACAATCCGGAGGTAGCTCCTACGAGCAGTACTTC.

CDR3 loop: CASSFGAGAYEQYF. CDR3 nucleotides: TGTGCCAGCAGCTTTGGGGCCGGGGCCTACGAGCAGTACTTC. V and J are TRBV7-9 and TRBJ2-7; D may match TRBD1 or TRBD2 (5 bases each). CDR1 is SEHNR, CDR2 FQNEAQ, per germline (reference sequence). CDR3 length: 14 residues. V was clipped by 3 bases and J by 2 bases, with 11 bases between them.

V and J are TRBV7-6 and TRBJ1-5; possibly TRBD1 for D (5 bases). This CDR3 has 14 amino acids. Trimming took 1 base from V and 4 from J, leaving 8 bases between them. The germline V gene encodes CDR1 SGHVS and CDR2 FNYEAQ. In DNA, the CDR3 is TGTGCCAGCAGCTTAGGGGCAGGGAATCAGCCCCAGCATTTT. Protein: CASSLGAGNQPQHF. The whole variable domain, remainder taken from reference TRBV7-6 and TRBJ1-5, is GAGVSQSPRYKVTKRGQDVALRCDPISGHVSLYWYRQALGQGPEFLTYFNYEAQQDKSGLPNDRFSAERPEGSISTLTIQRTEQRDSAMYRCASSLGAGNQPQHFGDGTRLSIL.

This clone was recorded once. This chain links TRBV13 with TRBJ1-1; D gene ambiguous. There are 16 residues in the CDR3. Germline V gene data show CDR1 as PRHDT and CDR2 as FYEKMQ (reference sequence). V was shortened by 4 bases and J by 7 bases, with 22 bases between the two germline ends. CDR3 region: CASSSNDWVFGNEAFF. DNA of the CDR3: TGTGCCAGCAGCTCCAATGATTGGGTTTTCGGCAATGAAGCTTTCTTT. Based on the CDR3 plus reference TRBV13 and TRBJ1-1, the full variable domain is AAGVIQSPRHLIKEKRETATLKCYPIPRHDTVYWYQQGPGQDPQFLISFYEKMQSDKGSIPDRFSAQQFSDYHSELNMSSLELGDSALYFCASSSNDWVFGNEAFFGQGTRLTVV.

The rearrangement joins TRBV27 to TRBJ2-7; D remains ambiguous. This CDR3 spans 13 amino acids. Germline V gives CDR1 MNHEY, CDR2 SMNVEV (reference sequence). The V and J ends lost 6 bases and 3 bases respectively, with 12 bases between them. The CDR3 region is CASSYGPIYEQYF. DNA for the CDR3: TGTGCCAGCAGCTACGGACCGATCTACGAGCAGTACTTC.

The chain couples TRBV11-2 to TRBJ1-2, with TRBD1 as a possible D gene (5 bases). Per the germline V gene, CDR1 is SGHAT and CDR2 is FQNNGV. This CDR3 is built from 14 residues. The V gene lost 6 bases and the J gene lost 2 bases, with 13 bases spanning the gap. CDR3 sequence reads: CASSPGLQNYGYTF. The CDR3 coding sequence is TGTGCCAGCAGTCCGGGACTCCAAAACTATGGCTACACCTTC.

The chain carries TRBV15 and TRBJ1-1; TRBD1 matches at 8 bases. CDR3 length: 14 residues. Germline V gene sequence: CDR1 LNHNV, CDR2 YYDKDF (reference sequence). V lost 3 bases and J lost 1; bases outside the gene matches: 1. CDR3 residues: CATSSGQGNTEAFF. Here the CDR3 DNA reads TGTGCCACCAGCAGCGGACAGGGGAACACTGAAGCTTTCTTT.

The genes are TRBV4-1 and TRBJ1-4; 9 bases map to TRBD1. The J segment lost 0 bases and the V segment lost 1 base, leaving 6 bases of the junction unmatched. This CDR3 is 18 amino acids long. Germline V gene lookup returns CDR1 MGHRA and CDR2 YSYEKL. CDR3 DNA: TGCGCCAGCAGCCAAGGGTACAGGGGGCTAACAACTAATGAAAAACTGTTTTTT. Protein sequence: CASSQGYRGLTTNEKLFF.

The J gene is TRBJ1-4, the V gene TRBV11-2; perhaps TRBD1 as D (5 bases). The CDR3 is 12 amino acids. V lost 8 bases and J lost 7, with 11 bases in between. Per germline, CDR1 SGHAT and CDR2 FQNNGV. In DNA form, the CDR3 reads TGTGCCAGCTCCTCAGGGAGTGAAAAACTGTTTTTT. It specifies CASSSGSEKLFF. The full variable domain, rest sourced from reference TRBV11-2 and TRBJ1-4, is EAGVAQSPRYKIIEKRQSVAFWCNPISGHATLYWYQQILGQGPKLLIQFQNNGVVDDSQLPKDRFSAERLKGVDSTLKIQPAKLEDSAVYLCASSSGSEKLFFGSGTQLSVL.

CDR3 sequence reads: CASSPDTSILRAFF. The CDR3 nucleotides are TGCGCCAGCAGCCCGGACACCTCTATCCTTCGGGCTTTCTTT. The J gene is TRBJ1-1, the V gene TRBV4-1, with TRBD1 as a possible D gene (5 bases). CDR3 length: 14 residues. V was cut by 4 bases and J by 11 bases, with 20 bases left in between. Germline assignment: CDR1 MGHRA and CDR2 YSYEKL.

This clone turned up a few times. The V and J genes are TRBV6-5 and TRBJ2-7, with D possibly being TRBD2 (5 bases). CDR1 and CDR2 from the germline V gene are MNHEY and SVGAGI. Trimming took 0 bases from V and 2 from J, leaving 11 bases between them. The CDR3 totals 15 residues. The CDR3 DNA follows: TGTGCCAGCAGTTACTCTGGCGGGCCGACCTACGAGCAGTACTTC. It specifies CASSYSGGPTYEQYF.

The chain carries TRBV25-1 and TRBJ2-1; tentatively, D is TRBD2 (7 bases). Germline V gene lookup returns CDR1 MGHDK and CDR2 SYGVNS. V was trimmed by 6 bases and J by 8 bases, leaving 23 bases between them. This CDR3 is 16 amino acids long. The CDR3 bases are TGTGCCAGCAGCCCAAGGGGGGGGCTGGGAAGCGATGAGCAGTTCTTC. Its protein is CASSPRGGLGSDEQFF.

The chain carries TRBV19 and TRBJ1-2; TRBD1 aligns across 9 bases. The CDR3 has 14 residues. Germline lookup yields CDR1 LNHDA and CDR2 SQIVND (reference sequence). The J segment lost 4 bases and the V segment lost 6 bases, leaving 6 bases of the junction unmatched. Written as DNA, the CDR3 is TGTGCCAGTAGAGGGACAGGGACACCCTATGGCTACACCTTC. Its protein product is CASRGTGTPYGYTF.

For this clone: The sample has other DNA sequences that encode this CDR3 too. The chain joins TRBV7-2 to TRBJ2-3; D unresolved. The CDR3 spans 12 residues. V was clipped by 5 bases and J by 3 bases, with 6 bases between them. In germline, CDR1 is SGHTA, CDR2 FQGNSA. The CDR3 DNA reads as TGTGCCAGCAGCCCTCCAACAGATACGCAGTATTTT. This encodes CASSPPTDTQYF. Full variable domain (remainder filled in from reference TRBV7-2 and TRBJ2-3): GAGVSQSPSNKVTEKGKDVELRCDPISGHTALYWYRQSLGQGLEFLIYFQGNSAPDKSGLPSDRFSAERTGGSVSTLTIQRTQQEDSAVYLCASSPPTDTQYFGPGTRLTVL.

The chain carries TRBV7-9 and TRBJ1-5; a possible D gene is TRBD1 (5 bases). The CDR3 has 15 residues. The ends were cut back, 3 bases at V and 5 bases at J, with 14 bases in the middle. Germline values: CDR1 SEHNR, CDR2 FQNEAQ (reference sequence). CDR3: CASSLGTGNYQPQHF. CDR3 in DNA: TGTGCCAGCAGCTTGGGGACGGGTAATTATCAGCCCCAGCATTTT. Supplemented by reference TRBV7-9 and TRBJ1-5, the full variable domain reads DTGVSQNPRHKITKRGQNVTFRCDPISEHNRLYWYRQTLGQGPEFLTYFQNEAQLEKSRLLSDRFSAERPKGSFSTLEIQRTEQGDSAMYLCASSLGTGNYQPQHFGDGTRLSIL.

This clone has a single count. The CDR3 sequence: CASSLIYQGGYEQYF. The CDR3 DNA reads as TGTGCCAGCAGCTTAATCTATCAGGGTGGATACGAGCAGTACTTC. The chain employs TRBV7-2 and TRBJ2-7; possibly TRBD1 for D (5 bases). The V and J ends lost 2 bases and 4 bases respectively, with 15 bases between them. Germline-derived CDR1 and CDR2 are SGHTA and FQGNSA. This CDR3 is 15 amino acids long.

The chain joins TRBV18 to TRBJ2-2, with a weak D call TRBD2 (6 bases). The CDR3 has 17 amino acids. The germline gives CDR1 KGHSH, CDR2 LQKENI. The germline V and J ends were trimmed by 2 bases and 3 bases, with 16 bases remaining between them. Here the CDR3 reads CASSPRGLATYTGELFF. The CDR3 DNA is TGTGCCAGCTCACCAAGGGGACTGGCTACTTACACCGGGGAGCTGTTTTTT.